A single sample is the source of the 7 T cell receptor beta chains below, sequenced in a study of T cell responses to AZD1222 COVID-19 vaccine. This table comes from immunoSEQ multiplex PCR, and its TCRdb copy is limited to in-frame clones, with some not included. The profile shows about 85,000 clones, 80% to 90% of them singletons. Source: peripheral blood, taken on day 0 of AZD1222 vaccination. The receptors come from an adult in good health.

This sequence joins TRBV7-8 and TRBJ2-3; 11 nucleotides align to TRBD1. The CDR3 spans 16 residues. Germline CDR1 SGHVS, CDR2 FQNEAQ. V shed 5 bases and J 4 bases; nucleotides not matched to a gene: 8. The CDR3 loop is CASSNRTGGASDTQYF. The CDR3 coding sequence is TGTGCCAGCAGCAATCGGACAGGGGGCGCATCAGATACGCAGTATTTT.

V is TRBV25-1 and J is TRBJ1-1; 9 bases are a match to TRBD1. V was pared by 4 bases and J by 5 bases, with 17 bases of the junction left unmatched. The CDR3 loop spans 18 amino acids. Germline V gene sequence: CDR1 MGHDK, CDR2 SYGVNS. CDR3: CASSVLLTGGSRGTEAFF. DNA for the CDR3: TGTGCCAGCAGTGTTTTACTTACAGGGGGCTCGCGGGGAACTGAAGCTTTCTTT.

The V call is TRBV5-1, the J call TRBJ2-2, with 10 bases lining up with TRBD1. This CDR3 has 16 amino acids. Germline trimming cut 4 bases from V and 1 base from J; bases unmatched to any gene: 4. Germline V gene lookup returns CDR1 SGHRS and CDR2 YFSETQ. This CDR3 reads CASSPWDRGNTGELFF. The CDR3 DNA reads as TGCGCCAGCAGCCCCTGGGACAGGGGGAACACCGGGGAGCTGTTTTTT. The complete variable domain, with remaining parts taken from reference TRBV5-1 and TRBJ2-2, reads KAGVTQTPRYLIKTRGQQVTLSCSPISGHRSVSWYQQTPGQGLQFLFEYFSETQRNKGNFPGRFSGRQFSNSRSEMNVSTLELGDSALYLCASSPWDRGNTGELFFGEGSRLTVL.

This chain joins TRBV19 and TRBJ1-2; D may be TRBD1 (5 bases). Germline-derived CDR1 and CDR2 are LNHDA and SQIVND (reference sequence). The CDR3 extends over 14 amino acids. Trimming stripped 3 bases from V and 2 bases from J, with 10 bases between. The CDR3 bases are TGTGCCAGTAGTATTGCAGGGAGCAACTATGGCTACACCTTC. Translating it yields CASSIAGSNYGYTF. Full variable domain (remainder filled in from reference TRBV19 and TRBJ1-2): DGGITQSPKYLFRKEGQNVTLSCEQNLNHDAMYWYRQDPGQGLRLIYYSQIVNDFQKGDIAEGYSVSREKKESFPLTVTSAQKNPTAFYLCASSIAGSNYGYTFGSGTRLTVV.

The rearrangement uses TRBV24-1 and TRBJ1-5; TRBD1 is a possible D gene (5 bases). The CDR3 sequence is 16 residues long. Between the trimmed V and J ends, which lost 5 bases and 6 bases, there was a span of 19 bases. The V gene's germline CDR1 is KGHDR and CDR2 SFDVKD. The CDR3 protein is CATSGRDPRGAQPQHF. The CDR3 bases are TGTGCCACCAGTGGCAGGGACCCTCGTGGTGCTCAGCCCCAGCATTTT.

This clone was detected only once. The rearrangement joins TRBV19 to TRBJ2-6; weak D call: TRBD1 (6 bases). The V end lost 6 bases, the J end lost 1 base, and 16 bases lay between the germline ends. CDR1 is LNHDA and CDR2 is SQIVND in the germline V gene (reference sequence). The CDR3 spans 17 residues. The CDR3 loop is CASSREHRVSGANVLTF. DNA of the CDR3: TGTGCCAGTAGCAGAGAACACAGGGTTTCTGGGGCCAACGTCCTGACTTTC.

The rearrangement links TRBV19 to TRBJ2-4, with a possible D match to TRBD1 (5 bases). Per the germline V gene, CDR1 is LNHDA and CDR2 is SQIVND (reference sequence). The CDR3 is 17 residues long. Trimming pared 3 bases from V and 0 bases from J, leaving 15 bases between. In nucleotides, the CDR3 is TGTGCCAGTAGTATTTGGGGCGAGAGCCTAGCCAAAAACATTCAGTACTTC. It encodes CASSIWGESLAKNIQYF.